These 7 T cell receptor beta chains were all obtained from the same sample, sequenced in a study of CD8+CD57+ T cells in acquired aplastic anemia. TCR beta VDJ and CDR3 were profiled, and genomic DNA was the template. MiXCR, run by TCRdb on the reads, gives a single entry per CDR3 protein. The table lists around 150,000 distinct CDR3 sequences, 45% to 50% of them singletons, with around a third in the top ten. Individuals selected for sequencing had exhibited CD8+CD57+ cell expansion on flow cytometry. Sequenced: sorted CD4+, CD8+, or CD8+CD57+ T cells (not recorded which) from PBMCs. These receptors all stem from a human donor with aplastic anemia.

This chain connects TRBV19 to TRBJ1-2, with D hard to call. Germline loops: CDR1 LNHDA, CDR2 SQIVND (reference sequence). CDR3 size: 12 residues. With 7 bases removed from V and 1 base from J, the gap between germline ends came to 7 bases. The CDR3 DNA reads TGTGCCAGTAAGGAGTATAACTATGGCTACACCTTC. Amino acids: CASKEYNYGYTF.

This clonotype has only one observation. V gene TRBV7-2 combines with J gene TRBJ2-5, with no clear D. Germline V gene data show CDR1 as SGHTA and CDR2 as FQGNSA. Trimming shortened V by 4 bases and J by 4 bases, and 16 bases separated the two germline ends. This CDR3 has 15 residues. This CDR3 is CASSSSSHRTETQYF. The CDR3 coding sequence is TGTGCCAGCAGCTCGTCCAGCCACAGAACAGAGACCCAGTACTTC.

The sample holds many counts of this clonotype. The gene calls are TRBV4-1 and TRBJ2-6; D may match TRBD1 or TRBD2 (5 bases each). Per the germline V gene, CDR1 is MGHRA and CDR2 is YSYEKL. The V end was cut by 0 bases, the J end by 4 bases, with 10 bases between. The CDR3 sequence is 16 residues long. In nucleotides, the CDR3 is TGCGCCAGCAGCCAAGAGAGGGGTTCCGGGGCCAACGTCCTGACTTTC. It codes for CASSQERGSGANVLTF.

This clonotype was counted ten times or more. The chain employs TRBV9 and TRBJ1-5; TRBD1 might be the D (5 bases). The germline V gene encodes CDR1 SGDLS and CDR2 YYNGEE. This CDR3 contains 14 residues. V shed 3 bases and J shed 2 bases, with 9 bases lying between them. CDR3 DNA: TGTGCCAGCAGCGAAGGAGGGGGCAATCAGCCCCAGCATTTT. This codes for CASSEGGGNQPQHF.

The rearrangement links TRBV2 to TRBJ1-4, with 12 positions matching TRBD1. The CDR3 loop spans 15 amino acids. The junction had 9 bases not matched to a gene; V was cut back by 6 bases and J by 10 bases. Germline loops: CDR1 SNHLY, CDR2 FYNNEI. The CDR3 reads CASSERGQGAGKLFF. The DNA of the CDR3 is TGTGCCAGCAGCGAAAGGGGACAGGGGGCCGGAAAACTGTTTTTT.

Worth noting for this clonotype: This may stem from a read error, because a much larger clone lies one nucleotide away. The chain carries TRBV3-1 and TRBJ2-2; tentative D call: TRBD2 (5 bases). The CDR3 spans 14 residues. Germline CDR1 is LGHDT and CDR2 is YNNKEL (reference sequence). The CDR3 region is CASSQELSTGELLF. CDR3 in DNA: TGTGCCAGCAGCCAAGAATTGAGTACCGGGGAGCTGCTTTTT. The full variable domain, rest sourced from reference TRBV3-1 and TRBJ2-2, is DTAVSQTPKYLVTQMGNDKSIKCEQNLGHDTMYWYKQDSKKFLKIMFSYNNKELIINETVPNRFSPKSPDKAHLNLHINSLELGDSAVYFCASSQELSTGELLFGEGSRLTVL.

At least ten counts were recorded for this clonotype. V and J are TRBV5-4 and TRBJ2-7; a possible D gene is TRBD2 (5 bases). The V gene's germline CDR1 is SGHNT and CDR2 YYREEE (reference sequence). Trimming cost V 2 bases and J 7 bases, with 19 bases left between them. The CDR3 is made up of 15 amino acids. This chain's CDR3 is CASSFLAYPITEQYF. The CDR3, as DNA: TGTGCCAGCAGCTTCCTAGCCTACCCTATTACGGAGCAGTACTTC.